This TCR beta chain was retrieved from a study of neurological immune-mediated disorders. The cDNA was synthesized by 5'RACE incorporating 10-nucleotide random UMIs. TCRdb redid the calling of the 5' RACE reads with MiXCR, one entry per CDR3 protein. The sample includes approximately 49,000 distinct CDR3 sequences, roughly 10% of them seen just once. Time point of the sample: longitudinal time-point 1 (baseline). The study built unsorted libraries from 2 million PBMCs kept at -80 C. The CDR3 loop spans 14 amino acids. Trimming removed 0 bases from V and 4 bases from J, with 10 bases in between. Germline lookup yields CDR1 SGDLS and CDR2 YYNGEE. This clonotype has a count of ten or more.

This chain uses TRBV9 with TRBJ2-5, with D possibly being TRBD1 (5 bases). Sequencing input: PBMCs. This sequence was found in a woman between 35 and 50 years old in good health. The CDR3 sequence: CASSVDPGRETQYF. CDR3 nucleotides: TGTGCCAGCAGCGTAGACCCAGGGCGAGAGACCCAGTACTTC.